A single sample is the source of the 23 T cell receptor beta chains below, sequenced in a study of blood T cell repertoires in COVID-19. Produced via immunoSEQ multiplex PCR; TCRdb's table is partial and in-frame only. The repertoire holds about 160,000 clones, with approximately 82% as singletons. The sequencing input was peripheral blood. The receptors were gathered from a woman aged 40 to 49 with COVID-19, enrolled during active disease.

This chain joins TRBV5-8 and TRBJ2-1; D gene unclear. The CDR3 has 12 amino acids. V lost 3 bases, J lost 5 bases, and 6 bases lay in between. CDR1 is SGHTS and CDR2 is YDEGEE in the germline V gene. The CDR3 DNA is TGTGCCAGCAGCTCTGGAGACAATGAGCAGTTCTTC. It specifies CASSSGDNEQFF.

This clone was counted once. The J gene is TRBJ2-1, the V gene TRBV28; D unclear. V lost 2 bases to trimming and J lost 10 bases, with 9 bases between them. The CDR3 extends over 12 amino acids. Germline values: CDR1 MDHEN, CDR2 SYDVKM. Written as DNA, the CDR3 is TGTGCCAGCAGTTTACTAACTAAGGAGCAGTTCTTC. As protein: CASSLLTKEQFF.

This chain joins TRBV7-6 and TRBJ2-1, with 9 positions matching TRBD2. Germline V lookup: CDR1 SGHVS, CDR2 FNYEAQ. The CDR3 sequence is 13 residues long. Germline trimming cut 7 bases from V and 10 bases from J; bases unmatched to any gene: 8. CDR3 DNA: TGTGCCAGCACCCTAGGGCTAGCGGGGGAGCAGTTCTTC. It encodes CASTLGLAGEQFF. Based on the CDR3 plus reference TRBV7-6 and TRBJ2-1, the full variable domain is GAGVSQSPRYKVTKRGQDVALRCDPISGHVSLYWYRQALGQGPEFLTYFNYEAQQDKSGLPNDRFSAERPEGSISTLTIQRTEQRDSAMYRCASTLGLAGEQFFGPGTRLTVL.

The chain has TRBV28 and TRBJ1-3, with D perhaps TRBD1 (5 bases). Trimming stripped 3 bases from V and 4 bases from J, with 13 bases between. Germline V lookup: CDR1 MDHEN, CDR2 SYDVKM. This CDR3 region has 15 residues. CDR3 sequence (DNA): TGTGCCAGCAGTTTTTTTAAGGGGTCGGGAAACACCATATATTTT. Translation gives CASSFFKGSGNTIYF.

This chain joins TRBV7-2 and TRBJ1-1; D may be TRBD1 (6 bases). The V gene's germline CDR1 is SGHTA and CDR2 FQGNSA. The CDR3 extends over 13 amino acids. V lost 6 bases and J lost 3, with 11 bases in between. The CDR3 coding sequence is TGTGCCAGCAGGAGGGGGGGTTACACTGAAGCTTTCTTT. It codes for CASRRGGYTEAFF. Using reference TRBV7-2 and TRBJ1-1 for the parts outside the CDR3, the full variable domain is GAGVSQSPSNKVTEKGKDVELRCDPISGHTALYWYRQSLGQGLEFLIYFQGNSAPDKSGLPSDRFSAERTGGSVSTLTIQRTQQEDSAVYLCASRRGGYTEAFFGQGTRLTVV.

J is TRBJ2-1 and V is TRBV5-4; 11 bases fit TRBD2. There are 16 residues in the CDR3. V lost 4 bases and J lost 0; bases outside the gene matches: 3. In germline, CDR1 is SGHNT, CDR2 YYREEE (reference sequence). The CDR3 region is CASSPGLAGSYNEQFF. CDR3 nucleotide sequence: TGTGCCAGCAGCCCTGGACTAGCGGGCTCCTACAATGAGCAGTTCTTC.

This chain links TRBV29-1 with TRBJ2-2; the D gene is possibly TRBD1 (6 bases). The V end lost 3 bases, the J end lost 5 bases, and 10 bases lay between the germline ends. Germline loops: CDR1 SQVTM, CDR2 ANQGSEA. CDR3 length equals 13 residues. The CDR3 is CSVDGQRTGELFF. CDR3 DNA: TGCAGCGTTGATGGACAGAGGACCGGGGAGCTGTTTTTT.

V usage is TRBV27 and J usage is TRBJ1-1; D unresolved. In germline, CDR1 is MNHEY, CDR2 SMNVEV (reference sequence). The V end was cut by 2 bases, the J end by 4 bases, with 8 bases between. The length of the CDR3 is 13 residues. In DNA form, the CDR3 reads TGTGCCAGCAGTTTAGGTGGGCCCACTGAAGCTTTCTTT. This gives the protein CASSLGGPTEAFF.

To note about this clone: Additional DNA sequences in this sample encode the identical CDR3. This chain connects TRBV28 to TRBJ2-7; D remains ambiguous. Per the germline V gene, CDR1 is MDHEN and CDR2 is SYDVKM. The CDR3 spans 10 residues. The ends were cut back, 5 bases at V and 4 bases at J, with 3 bases in the middle. CDR3 nucleotides: TGTGCCAGCAGTCATTACGAGCAGTACTTC. As protein: CASSHYEQYF.

J is TRBJ2-2 and V is TRBV5-4; 12 bases are a match to TRBD2. Trimming cost V 4 bases and J 6 bases; bases outside gene matches: 13. The CDR3 contains 18 residues. CDR1 is SGHNT, CDR2 YYREEE, per germline (reference sequence). DNA of the CDR3: TGTGCCAGCAGCCGGCGCTCTAGCGGGGGGGCTATATCCGGGGAGCTGTTTTTT. This gives the protein CASSRRSSGGAISGELFF.

Only a few counts were recorded for this clone. The chain links TRBV19 to TRBJ1-6; a possible D gene is TRBD1 (6 bases). Trimming took 4 bases from V and 7 from J, leaving 11 bases between them. Germline lookup yields CDR1 LNHDA and CDR2 SQIVND (reference sequence). This CDR3 contains 14 residues. CDR3 amino acids: CASSTGHKNSPLHF. The CDR3 bases are TGTGCCAGTAGTACGGGACATAAGAATTCACCCCTCCACTTT.

This chain connects TRBV5-1 to TRBJ2-3, with 7 bases that match TRBD1. After removal of 0 bases from V and 0 bases from J, the junction contained 1 base not matched to a gene. Germline CDR1 SGHRS, CDR2 YFSETQ. CDR3 length: 15 residues. The CDR3 spells CASSLGRGSTDTQYF. CDR3 DNA: TGCGCCAGCAGCTTGGGCAGGGGGAGCACAGATACGCAGTATTTT.

This chain connects TRBV19 to TRBJ2-7, with 9 bases fitting TRBD2. There are 14 residues in the CDR3. Germline assignment: CDR1 LNHDA and CDR2 SQIVND (reference sequence). Trimming cost V 5 bases and J 5 bases; bases outside gene matches: 7. CDR3 protein: CASSGTSSTDEQYV. The CDR3 region has the DNA TGTGCCAGTAGTGGGACTAGCTCCACGGACGAGCAGTACGTC.

The V and J genes are TRBV29-1 and TRBJ2-7, with D unresolved. Trimming pared 6 bases from V and 1 base from J, leaving 10 bases between. Germline CDR1 and CDR2: SQVTM and ANQGSEA. The CDR3 has 12 amino acids. The CDR3 DNA reads TGCAGCGTAATATACAGTTCCTACGAGCAGTACTTC. Amino acids: CSVIYSSYEQYF.

This sequence joins TRBV6-5 and TRBJ2-7; 13 bases agree with TRBD2. The CDR3 covers 14 residues. Germline lookup yields CDR1 MNHEY and CDR2 SVGAGI. V was pared by 7 bases and J by 3 bases, with 3 bases of the junction left unmatched. The chain's CDR3 is CASTGLAGVYEQYF. CDR3 in DNA: TGTGCCAGCACAGGACTAGCGGGGGTCTACGAGCAGTACTTC.

This sequence joins TRBV6-5 and TRBJ2-3, with TRBD2 identical over 13 bases. This CDR3 is 16 amino acids long. Germline trimming cut 2 bases from V and 8 bases from J; bases unmatched to any gene: 7. CDR1 and CDR2 from the germline V gene are MNHEY and SVGAGI. The CDR3 spells CASSYVELAGGRTQYF. CDR3 bases: TGTGCCAGCAGTTACGTAGAACTAGCGGGAGGGCGTACGCAGTATTTT.

There are a few counts of this clone. The genes are TRBV19 and TRBJ1-5, with 8 bases matching TRBD1. Trimming cost V 5 bases and J 7 bases; bases outside gene matches: 13. Per the germline V gene, CDR1 is LNHDA and CDR2 is SQIVND (reference sequence). This CDR3 contains 16 residues. The CDR3 reads CASSPTGAGAEQPQHF. CDR3 bases: TGTGCCAGTAGTCCGACAGGGGCGGGTGCTGAACAGCCCCAGCATTTT.

This chain links TRBV30 with TRBJ2-5; 7 bases align to TRBD2. The CDR3 spans 13 residues. CDR1 and CDR2 from the germline V gene are GTSNPN and SVGIG (reference sequence). The trim removed 8 bases at V and 1 base at J, leaving 7 bases unmatched. This chain's CDR3 is CAGDSGTQETQYF. CDR3 bases: TGTGCCGGAGACAGCGGGACCCAAGAGACCCAGTACTTC. Supplemented by reference TRBV30 and TRBJ2-5, the full variable domain reads SQTIHQWPATLVQPVGSPLSLECTVEGTSNPNLYWYRQAAGRGLQLLFYSVGIGQISSEVPQNLSASRPQDRQFILSSKKLLLSDSGFYLCAGDSGTQETQYFGPGTRLLVL.

Only one count was recorded for this clone. The chain combines TRBV5-5 with TRBJ2-2; TRBD1 matches at 9 bases. CDR3 length: 16 amino acids. V was pared by 1 base and J by 1 base, with 2 bases of the junction left unmatched. Germline V gives CDR1 SGHKS, CDR2 YYEKEE (reference sequence). CDR3 DNA: TGTGCCAGCAGCTTGTCGGACAGGGGGAACACCGGGGAGCTGTTTTTT. Translation: CASSLSDRGNTGELFF.

This clone was counted a few times. The gene calls are TRBV5-5 and TRBJ2-2, with D unclear. CDR1 and CDR2 from the germline V gene are SGHKS and YYEKEE (reference sequence). Trimming took 1 base from V and 3 from J, leaving 16 bases between them. The CDR3 length is 17 residues. CDR3: CASSLLSTALDTGELFF. In DNA form, the CDR3 reads TGTGCCAGCAGCTTGTTGTCTACCGCCCTGGACACCGGGGAGCTGTTTTTT. Based on the CDR3 plus reference TRBV5-5 and TRBJ2-2, the full variable domain is DAGVTQSPTHLIKTRGQQVTLRCSPISGHKSVSWYQQVLGQGPQFIFQYYEKEERGRGNFPDRFSARQFPNYSSELNVNALLLGDSALYLCASSLLSTALDTGELFFGEGSRLTVL.

This clone was detected only once. The chain joins TRBV28 to TRBJ1-5; D perhaps matches TRBD1 (5 bases). CDR3 length equals 13 residues. The V and J ends lost 4 bases and 1 base respectively, with 5 bases between them. CDR1 is MDHEN and CDR2 is SYDVKM in the germline V gene. CDR3 bases: TGTGCCAGCAGTTGGGGCAGCAATCAGCCCCAGCATTTT. It encodes CASSWGSNQPQHF.

This chain joins TRBV9 and TRBJ2-1; 9 bases match TRBD1. The CDR3 consists of 15 residues. J lost 1 base, V lost 3 bases, and 2 bases had no gene match. Looked up from germline, CDR1 is SGDLS and CDR2 is YYNGEE. CDR3 in DNA: TGTGCCAGCAGCGGACAGGGGGGATCCTACAATGAGCAGTTCTTC. Translation gives CASSGQGGSYNEQFF.

This clone was counted a single time. The J gene is TRBJ2-7, the V gene TRBV5-1, with TRBD1 matching over 8 bases. V dropped 3 bases and J dropped 2; count of bases not matched to a gene: 4. The CDR3 spans 14 residues. The germline gives CDR1 SGHRS, CDR2 YFSETQ. The CDR3 DNA reads as TGCGCCAGCAGCTCCGGACAGGGCGCCTACGAGCAGTACTTC. It yields the protein CASSSGQGAYEQYF. Combining the CDR3 with reference TRBV5-1 and TRBJ2-7 gives the whole variable domain KAGVTQTPRYLIKTRGQQVTLSCSPISGHRSVSWYQQTPGQGLQFLFEYFSETQRNKGNFPGRFSGRQFSNSRSEMNVSTLELGDSALYLCASSSGQGAYEQYFGPGTRLTVT.